A selection of T cell receptor beta chains follows, all from one sample in a study of T cell changes during pregnancy in multiple sclerosis. TCRdb's copy holds only in-frame clones and misses some; the assay was immunoSEQ multiplex PCR. The sample contains over 40,000 clones, 88% of which appear only once. The material sequenced was CD8+ T cells from peripheral blood mononuclear cells, taken after pregnancy. All receptors come from a female donor in good health, enrolled as a control in a pregnancy study. Each CDR3 is given with its conserved first and last residue. The D gene is left open where the match is weak. Size tells how often a clone was seen (once, few, many) or the class of an expanded clone, and some rows leave it out.

abundance: NA
d_gene: NA
v_gene: TRBV11-2
j_gene: TRBJ2-7
CDR3nt: TGTGCCAGCACCCTACAGGGCTTCTACGAGCAGTACTTC
CDR3aa: CASTLQGFYEQYF

abundance: NA
d_gene: NA
v_gene: TRBV7-9
j_gene: TRBJ2-1
CDR3nt: TGTGCCAGCAGTATGACAGGAATTTACAATGAGCAGTTCTTC
CDR3aa: CASSMTGIYNEQFF

abundance: once
d_gene: NA
v_gene: TRBV5-1
j_gene: TRBJ2-7
CDR3nt: TGCGCCAGCAGCTTGGGGATCCAGGACGAGCAGTACTTC
CDR3aa: CASSLGIQDEQYF

abundance: few
d_gene: NA
v_gene: TRBV15
j_gene: TRBJ1-5
CDR3nt: TGTGCCACCAGCAGAGATCGGGGTGATAGCAATCAGCCCCAGCATTTT
CDR3aa: CATSRDRGDSNQPQHF

abundance: NA
d_gene: NA
v_gene: TRBV15
j_gene: TRBJ2-1
CDR3nt: TGTGCCACCGCGTTGGGGGGATACAATGAGCAGTTCTTC
CDR3aa: CATALGGYNEQFF

abundance: NA
d_gene: NA
v_gene: TRBV10-3
j_gene: TRBJ1-2
CDR3nt: TGTGCCATCAGTGAGTTTTTTGACACCCCCAACTATGGCTACACCTTC
CDR3aa: CAISEFFDTPNYGYTF

abundance: NA
d_gene: TRBD1
v_gene: TRBV15
j_gene: TRBJ1-3
CDR3nt: TGTGCCACCAGCGCGGACAGGTTCGGAAACACCATATATTTT
CDR3aa: CATSADRFGNTIYF

abundance: NA
d_gene: NA
v_gene: TRBV11-1
j_gene: TRBJ2-1
CDR3nt: TGTGCCAGCAGCTTAGGCGGGGCCGTCAATGAGCAGTTCTTC
CDR3aa: CASSLGGAVNEQFF

abundance: many
d_gene: TRBD1
v_gene: TRBV7-2
j_gene: TRBJ2-5
CDR3nt: TGTGCCAGCAGCTCCGGACAGGGTTATGAGACCCAGTACTTC
CDR3aa: CASSSGQGYETQYF

abundance: NA
d_gene: NA
v_gene: TRBV27
j_gene: TRBJ1-1
CDR3nt: TGTGCCAGCAGTCGCGGGGGTTTTAACACTGAAGCTTTCTTT
CDR3aa: CASSRGGFNTEAFF

abundance: NA
d_gene: TRBD2
v_gene: TRBV7-2
j_gene: TRBJ2-1
CDR3nt: TGTGCCAGCAGCTTACGGTTCGATCCGGGGGGTGGCTCCTACAATGAGCAGTTCTTC
CDR3aa: CASSLRFDPGGGSYNEQFF

abundance: NA
d_gene: TRBD2
v_gene: TRBV15
j_gene: TRBJ2-1
CDR3nt: TGTGCCACCAGCGGGGGGACTAGCCCCTACAATGAGCAGTTCTTC
CDR3aa: CATSGGTSPYNEQFF

abundance: NA
d_gene: NA
v_gene: TRBV6-5
j_gene: TRBJ2-1
CDR3nt: TGTGCCAGCAGTTACGCTCAGGGGTCCTCCTACAATGAGCAGTTCTTC
CDR3aa: CASSYAQGSSYNEQFF

abundance: NA
d_gene: TRBD1
v_gene: TRBV2
j_gene: TRBJ1-4
CDR3nt: TGTGCCAGCAGTCAGCAAGGACAGGGAGTGGTAGAGGAAAAACTGTTTTTT
CDR3aa: CASSQQGQGVVEEKLFF

abundance: NA
d_gene: NA
v_gene: TRBV28
j_gene: TRBJ2-7
CDR3nt: TGTGCCAGCAGTTCAGGGGAGAGCTACGAGCAGTACTTC
CDR3aa: CASSSGESYEQYF

abundance: NA
d_gene: TRBD1
v_gene: TRBV5-8
j_gene: TRBJ2-7
CDR3nt: TGTGCCAGCAGCTACATGGGACAGGGGGCAAACGAGCAGTACTTC
CDR3aa: CASSYMGQGANEQYF

abundance: NA
d_gene: TRBD1
v_gene: TRBV5-8
j_gene: TRBJ1-4
CDR3nt: TGTGCCAGCAGCCAGGGGACAGAACTGTTTTTT
CDR3aa: CASSQGTELFF

abundance: NA
d_gene: TRBD1
v_gene: TRBV5-1
j_gene: TRBJ2-3
CDR3nt: TGCGCCAGCACCCAAGACAGGGTGAGAGATACGCAGTATTTT
CDR3aa: CASTQDRVRDTQYF

abundance: NA
d_gene: NA
v_gene: TRBV6-1
j_gene: TRBJ2-6
CDR3nt: TGTGCCAGCAGTGCCCCCCAGGGCCGCTCTGGGGCCAACGTCCTGACTTTC
CDR3aa: CASSAPQGRSGANVLTF

abundance: once
d_gene: TRBD1
v_gene: TRBV9
j_gene: TRBJ2-2
CDR3nt: TGTGCCAGCGCCGGGACAGAGAACACCGGGGAGCTGTTTTTT
CDR3aa: CASAGTENTGELFF

abundance: NA
d_gene: NA
v_gene: TRBV7-3
j_gene: TRBJ1-1
CDR3nt: TGTGCCAGCAGCTGGGGGGGCACAGAGAACCCTGAAGCTTTCTTT
CDR3aa: CASSWGGTENPEAFF

abundance: NA
d_gene: TRBD2
v_gene: TRBV5-6
j_gene: TRBJ2-1
CDR3nt: TGTGCCAGCAGCTCGGGGGGGCGAGTGAATGAGCAGTTCTTC
CDR3aa: CASSSGGRVNEQFF

abundance: NA
d_gene: TRBD2
v_gene: TRBV12-5
j_gene: TRBJ2-1
CDR3nt: TGTGCTAGTGGTTTGGGGAGGCTAGCGGGGGCTAAGGAGAAGCAGTTCTTC
CDR3aa: CASGLGRLAGAKEKQFF

abundance: NA
d_gene: TRBD1
v_gene: TRBV28
j_gene: TRBJ2-4
CDR3nt: TGTGCCACGTTGGGACAGGGAAAGGACGGCATTCAGTACTTC
CDR3aa: CATLGQGKDGIQYF

abundance: NA
d_gene: TRBD2
v_gene: TRBV6-5
j_gene: TRBJ2-3
CDR3nt: TGTGCCAGCAGCCTTAGCGGGGGCAGCACAGATACGCAGTATTTT
CDR3aa: CASSLSGGSTDTQYF

abundance: NA
d_gene: NA
v_gene: TRBV30
j_gene: TRBJ2-5
CDR3nt: TGTGCCTGGAGTGTACGGGGTAGCCGAGAGACCCAGTACTTC
CDR3aa: CAWSVRGSRETQYF

abundance: NA
d_gene: TRBD1
v_gene: TRBV28
j_gene: TRBJ1-4
CDR3nt: TGTGCCAGCAGTCTTGACAGGGGCGGTCCCGGGGATGAAAAACTGTTTTTT
CDR3aa: CASSLDRGGPGDEKLFF

abundance: NA
d_gene: TRBD1
v_gene: TRBV7-8
j_gene: TRBJ2-7
CDR3nt: TGTGCCAGCAGCTTAGGACAGGGGTTCTACGAGCAGTACTTC
CDR3aa: CASSLGQGFYEQYF

abundance: NA
d_gene: NA
v_gene: TRBV19
j_gene: TRBJ2-7
CDR3nt: TGTGCCAGTAGTATGCTCTACTCCTACGAGCAGTACTTC
CDR3aa: CASSMLYSYEQYF

abundance: NA
d_gene: NA
v_gene: TRBV7-9
j_gene: TRBJ1-2
CDR3nt: TGTGCCAGCGCGGACAGTAACTATGGCTACACCTTC
CDR3aa: CASADSNYGYTF

abundance: NA
d_gene: NA
v_gene: TRBV28
j_gene: TRBJ2-5
CDR3nt: TGTGCCAGCAGCCTTAACAGGGACCAAGAGACCCAGTACTTC
CDR3aa: CASSLNRDQETQYF

abundance: NA
d_gene: TRBD2
v_gene: TRBV10-2
j_gene: TRBJ2-2
CDR3nt: TGCGCCAGCAGTGATCCCGGGGGGGCCTCCGGGGAGCTGTTTTTT
CDR3aa: CASSDPGGASGELFF

abundance: NA
d_gene: TRBD1
v_gene: TRBV6-1
j_gene: TRBJ1-6
CDR3nt: TGTGCCAGCAGTAGCGGACAGGACTCGTCACCCCTCCACTTT
CDR3aa: CASSSGQDSSPLHF

abundance: NA
d_gene: NA
v_gene: TRBV6-5
j_gene: TRBJ1-2
CDR3nt: TGTGCCAGCAGTTACTCGGAGTCTAACTATGGCTACACCTTC
CDR3aa: CASSYSESNYGYTF

abundance: NA
d_gene: TRBD1
v_gene: TRBV4-1
j_gene: TRBJ2-7
CDR3nt: TGCGCCAGCAGCCAACATGGACAGGGCAACTACGAGCAGTACTTC
CDR3aa: CASSQHGQGNYEQYF

abundance: NA
d_gene: TRBD1
v_gene: TRBV6-1
j_gene: TRBJ1-1
CDR3nt: TGTGCCAGCAGCGTGACAGGGTACTCTGAAGCTTTCTTT
CDR3aa: CASSVTGYSEAFF

abundance: once
d_gene: NA
v_gene: TRBV27
j_gene: TRBJ2-2
CDR3nt: TGTGCCAGCTGGAGCGCGGGCACCGGGGAGCTGTTTTTT
CDR3aa: CASWSAGTGELFF

abundance: NA
d_gene: TRBD1
v_gene: TRBV27
j_gene: TRBJ2-3
CDR3nt: TGTGCCAGCAGTTTGTGGACAGGGCTAGATACGCAGTATTTT
CDR3aa: CASSLWTGLDTQYF

abundance: NA
d_gene: TRBD2
v_gene: TRBV30
j_gene: TRBJ2-2
CDR3nt: TGTGCCTGGTCTAGCGGGGGGGCCGGGGACACCGGGGAGCTGTTTTTT
CDR3aa: CAWSSGGAGDTGELFF

abundance: NA
d_gene: TRBD1
v_gene: TRBV7-2
j_gene: TRBJ2-7
CDR3nt: TGTGCCAGCAGCTCAATATATAGGGACAGGCCCCTCTACGAGCAGTACTTC
CDR3aa: CASSSIYRDRPLYEQYF

abundance: NA
d_gene: TRBD1
v_gene: TRBV6-5
j_gene: TRBJ2-7
CDR3nt: TGTGCCAGCAGTTCAATGACAGGGATCGAGCAGTACTTC
CDR3aa: CASSSMTGIEQYF

abundance: NA
d_gene: TRBD1
v_gene: TRBV19
j_gene: TRBJ2-3
CDR3nt: TGTGCCAGTAGCATCGACAGGGAGAGCACAGATACGCAGTATTTT
CDR3aa: CASSIDRESTDTQYF

abundance: NA
d_gene: NA
v_gene: TRBV27
j_gene: TRBJ1-2
CDR3nt: TGTGCCAGCAGTTCGGGAGGGAGCTATGGCTACACCTTC
CDR3aa: CASSSGGSYGYTF

abundance: once
d_gene: NA
v_gene: TRBV27
j_gene: TRBJ2-7
CDR3nt: TGTGCCAGCAGTTTATATTGGCAGGGCCACGAGCAGTACTTC
CDR3aa: CASSLYWQGHEQYF

abundance: NA
d_gene: TRBD2
v_gene: TRBV27
j_gene: TRBJ2-3
CDR3nt: TGTGCCACAACTAGCGGGGGGGCGCCCACAGATACGCAGTATTTT
CDR3aa: CATTSGGAPTDTQYF

abundance: NA
d_gene: NA
v_gene: TRBV4-1
j_gene: TRBJ1-6
CDR3nt: TGCGCCAGCAGCGAGCAGCGAATTGGCATTGGCTCCTATAATTCACCCCTCCACTTT
CDR3aa: CASSEQRIGIGSYNSPLHF

abundance: once
d_gene: NA
v_gene: TRBV19
j_gene: TRBJ1-5
CDR3nt: TGTGCCAGTAGTATTAATGATTTCCCTAGGCAGCCCCAGCATTTT
CDR3aa: CASSINDFPRQPQHF

abundance: once
d_gene: NA
v_gene: TRBV28
j_gene: TRBJ2-2
CDR3nt: TGTGCCAGCAGTCGGGTGGGGCGGAGTACGACCGGGGAGCTGTTTTTT
CDR3aa: CASSRVGRSTTGELFF

abundance: NA
d_gene: NA
v_gene: TRBV5-8
j_gene: TRBJ1-4
CDR3nt: TGTGCCAGCACTCCGGGGGTTGCAACTAATGAAAAACTGTTTTTT
CDR3aa: CASTPGVATNEKLFF

abundance: once
d_gene: TRBD1
v_gene: TRBV28
j_gene: TRBJ2-1
CDR3nt: TGTGCCAGCAGTCGGACAGGGGAGAATGAGCAGTTCTTC
CDR3aa: CASSRTGENEQFF

abundance: NA
d_gene: NA
v_gene: TRBV4-3
j_gene: TRBJ2-3
CDR3nt: TGCGCCAGCAGCCAAGATCGGGGGAGCACAGATACGCAGTATTTT
CDR3aa: CASSQDRGSTDTQYF

abundance: NA
d_gene: TRBD2
v_gene: TRBV11-2
j_gene: TRBJ2-5
CDR3nt: TGTGCCAGCAGCTCGGAGTGGGGGGGAGTGGCCCAGTACTTC
CDR3aa: CASSSEWGGVAQYF

abundance: once
d_gene: TRBD2
v_gene: TRBV7-9
j_gene: TRBJ2-3
CDR3nt: TGTGCCAGCAGCCGTAGCGGGGGGGGCACAGATACGCAGTATTTT
CDR3aa: CASSRSGGGTDTQYF

abundance: NA
d_gene: NA
v_gene: TRBV27
j_gene: TRBJ1-1
CDR3nt: TGTGCCAGCGGTTGGAGTGAAGCTTTCTTT
CDR3aa: CASGWSEAFF

abundance: NA
d_gene: NA
v_gene: TRBV7-9
j_gene: TRBJ1-4
CDR3nt: TGTGCCAGCAGCTTAATCTCCGTGACTAATGAAAAACTGTTTTTT
CDR3aa: CASSLISVTNEKLFF

abundance: NA
d_gene: NA
v_gene: TRBV9
j_gene: TRBJ1-4
CDR3nt: TGTGCCAGCAGCGGCCCGGGTGCGGCTAATGAAAAACTGTTTTTT
CDR3aa: CASSGPGAANEKLFF

abundance: NA
d_gene: NA
v_gene: TRBV7-9
j_gene: TRBJ2-2
CDR3nt: TGTGCCAGCAGCTTGAGCACCGGGGAGCTGTTTTTT
CDR3aa: CASSLSTGELFF

abundance: NA
d_gene: NA
v_gene: TRBV28
j_gene: TRBJ1-5
CDR3nt: TGTGCCAGCAGTTTAGGGGGGGCAGTGGTTCAGCCCCAGCATTTT
CDR3aa: CASSLGGAVVQPQHF

abundance: NA
d_gene: TRBD1
v_gene: TRBV9
j_gene: TRBJ2-7
CDR3nt: TGTGCCAGCAGTCTTACCGGGACAGGGGGATACGAGCAGTACTTC
CDR3aa: CASSLTGTGGYEQYF

abundance: few
d_gene: TRBD1
v_gene: TRBV4-2
j_gene: TRBJ2-5
CDR3nt: TGTGCCAGCAGCCAAGATTGGCCAGGGGGCGATGAGACCCAGTACTTC
CDR3aa: CASSQDWPGGDETQYF